Listed below are T cell receptor beta chains from one sample, sequenced in a study of blood T cell repertoires in COVID-19. TCRdb's table, derived via immunoSEQ multiplex PCR, lists solely in-frame clones and lacks some. The sample consists of over 600,000 clones, 85% to 90% of them appearing once. The sample taken for sequencing was peripheral blood. Source of these receptors: a woman aged 18-29 years with acute or convalescent COVID-19. CDR3s include the opening cysteine and the closing phenylalanine or tryptophan. Fields, in order: J gene, clone size, D gene, V gene, CDR3 length, CDR3 DNA, CDR3 protein. A D gene is named only where the DNA matches it firmly. Clone size is given for some rows only: seen once, a few or many times, or a class if the clone is expanded.

j_gene: TRBJ2-7
abundance: .
d_gene: .
v_gene: TRBV7-5
len: 14
CDR3nt: TGTGCCAGAAGCTTAGCCGGGGGGAGTGACGAGCAGTACTTC
CDR3aa: CARSLAGGSDEQYF

j_gene: TRBJ2-2
abundance: .
d_gene: TRBD1
v_gene: TRBV5-1
len: 17
CDR3nt: TGCGCCAGCATAGGCGGCCCCGGACAGGCAAACACCGGGGAGCTGTTTTTT
CDR3aa: CASIGGPGQANTGELFF

j_gene: TRBJ1-2
abundance: few
d_gene: .
v_gene: TRBV24-1
len: 13
CDR3nt: TGTGCCACCAGTGATACCACAAAGAATGGCTACACCTTC
CDR3aa: CATSDTTKNGYTF

j_gene: TRBJ2-7
abundance: .
d_gene: TRBD2
v_gene: TRBV19
len: 15
CDR3nt: TGTGCCAGTAGTCCCGGGACTACCGGCGCGGTAAAGCAGTACTTC
CDR3aa: CASSPGTTGAVKQYF

j_gene: TRBJ2-7
abundance: .
d_gene: .
v_gene: TRBV28
len: 15
CDR3nt: TGTGCCAGCAGTTTATCGGTTCTTCTCAGGGGCCGCCTGGTCTTC
CDR3aa: CASSLSVLLRGRLVF

j_gene: TRBJ2-2
abundance: .
d_gene: .
v_gene: TRBV6-5
len: 14
CDR3nt: TGTGCCAGCAGTTACTCTGGGGCCACCGGGGAGCTGTTTTTT
CDR3aa: CASSYSGATGELFF

j_gene: TRBJ2-5
abundance: .
d_gene: TRBD2
v_gene: TRBV5-6
len: 16
CDR3nt: TGTGCCAGCAGCAACCCTAGCGGGGGGGCCCCAGAGACCCAGTACTTC
CDR3aa: CASSNPSGGAPETQYF

j_gene: TRBJ1-2
abundance: once
d_gene: TRBD1
v_gene: TRBV4-1
len: 13
CDR3nt: TGCGCCAGCAGCGGACAGGCTAACTATGGCTACACCTTC
CDR3aa: CASSGQANYGYTF

j_gene: TRBJ2-3
abundance: once
d_gene: TRBD2
v_gene: TRBV5-4
len: 16
CDR3nt: TGTGCCAGCAGCTTGTTCGGCGGGGGGGCGACAAATACGCAGTATTTT
CDR3aa: CASSLFGGGATNTQYF

j_gene: TRBJ1-2
abundance: .
d_gene: .
v_gene: TRBV5-4
len: 15
CDR3nt: TGTGCCAGCAGCTTGGAACCGGGAGCTAACTATGGCTACACCTTC
CDR3aa: CASSLEPGANYGYTF

j_gene: TRBJ1-6
abundance: .
d_gene: .
v_gene: TRBV27
len: 16
CDR3nt: TGTGCCAGCAGTTTAGTAGGGGGCTCCTATAATTCACCCCTCCACTTT
CDR3aa: CASSLVGGSYNSPLHF

j_gene: TRBJ2-5
abundance: once
d_gene: TRBD2
v_gene: TRBV6-2/TRBV6-3
len: 16
CDR3nt: TGTGCCAGCAGTTTAGGGACTAGCGGGGCAAAAGAGACCCAGTACTTC
CDR3aa: CASSLGTSGAKETQYF

j_gene: TRBJ1-1
abundance: .
d_gene: TRBD1
v_gene: TRBV24-1
len: 17
CDR3nt: TGTGCCACCGGCGACCGGGACAGGGGTTCTATGGGCACTGAAGCTTTCTTT
CDR3aa: CATGDRDRGSMGTEAFF

j_gene: TRBJ2-1
abundance: once
d_gene: .
v_gene: TRBV3-1/TRBV3-2
len: 13
CDR3nt: TGTGCCACTACCGACTACCCCTACAATGAGCAGTTCTTC
CDR3aa: CATTDYPYNEQFF

j_gene: TRBJ1-3
abundance: .
d_gene: TRBD1
v_gene: TRBV28
len: 13
CDR3nt: TGTGCCAGCATGAGCGACAGGGGAGACACCATATATTTT
CDR3aa: CASMSDRGDTIYF

j_gene: TRBJ1-5
abundance: .
d_gene: .
v_gene: TRBV10-2
len: 13
CDR3nt: TGCGCCAGCAGTGAGACAGGGAGTCAGCCCCAGCATTTT
CDR3aa: CASSETGSQPQHF

j_gene: TRBJ2-2
abundance: .
d_gene: .
v_gene: TRBV6-5
len: 14
CDR3nt: TGTGCCAGCAGTTTGCTAGGAAACACCGGGGAGCTGTTTTTT
CDR3aa: CASSLLGNTGELFF

j_gene: TRBJ1-2
abundance: .
d_gene: .
v_gene: TRBV12-3/TRBV12-4
len: 13
CDR3nt: TGTGCCAGCAGTTTCCGTGTTAACTATGGCTACACCTTC
CDR3aa: CASSFRVNYGYTF

j_gene: TRBJ1-2
abundance: .
d_gene: .
v_gene: TRBV2
len: 14
CDR3nt: TGTGCCAGCAGAGCCGGGACACATACCTCTGTCTACACCTTC
CDR3aa: CASRAGTHTSVYTF

j_gene: TRBJ2-1
abundance: .
d_gene: .
v_gene: TRBV4-1
len: 17
CDR3nt: TGCGCCAGCAGCCCCCACCCCGCAGTCCTTTACCACAATGAGCAGTTCTTC
CDR3aa: CASSPHPAVLYHNEQFF

j_gene: TRBJ2-7
abundance: .
d_gene: .
v_gene: TRBV7-2
len: 13
CDR3nt: TGTGCCAGCACCTCCCGGGGGTCCTACGAGCAGTACTTC
CDR3aa: CASTSRGSYEQYF

j_gene: TRBJ2-3
abundance: few
d_gene: TRBD1
v_gene: TRBV6-4
len: 14
CDR3nt: TGTGCCAGCAGTCAGGGACAGCCACAGGATACGCAGTATTTT
CDR3aa: CASSQGQPQDTQYF

j_gene: TRBJ1-1
abundance: few
d_gene: TRBD1
v_gene: TRBV6-5
len: 16
CDR3nt: TGTGCCAGCAGTTACTCCAGGGGACAGGGATCGATTGAAGCTTTCTTT
CDR3aa: CASSYSRGQGSIEAFF

j_gene: TRBJ2-3
abundance: .
d_gene: .
v_gene: TRBV7-3
len: 15
CDR3nt: TGTGCCAGCAGCTCCCCCGGGTCCAACACAGATACGCAGTATTTT
CDR3aa: CASSSPGSNTDTQYF

j_gene: TRBJ1-2
abundance: few
d_gene: .
v_gene: TRBV19
len: 15
CDR3nt: TGTGCCAGTAGCCCCCGCGAGGGGAGGGACTATGGCTACACCTTC
CDR3aa: CASSPREGRDYGYTF

j_gene: TRBJ1-3
abundance: .
d_gene: .
v_gene: TRBV6-6
len: 14
CDR3nt: TGTGCCAGCAGCCTACAGAGCTCTGGAAACACCATATATTTT
CDR3aa: CASSLQSSGNTIYF

j_gene: TRBJ1-3
abundance: .
d_gene: .
v_gene: TRBV14
len: 14
CDR3nt: TGTGCCAGCAGCTTGGGACACTCTGGAAACACCATATATTTT
CDR3aa: CASSLGHSGNTIYF

j_gene: TRBJ2-7
abundance: .
d_gene: .
v_gene: TRBV5-6
len: 15
CDR3nt: TGTGCCAGCAGCTTATCAAGGGGGTTCTCCTACGAGCAGTACTTC
CDR3aa: CASSLSRGFSYEQYF

j_gene: TRBJ2-5
abundance: .
d_gene: TRBD2
v_gene: TRBV29-1
len: 14
CDR3nt: TGCAGCTTGACCCGCGGGGGGGCCTGGGAGACCCAGTACTTC
CDR3aa: CSLTRGGAWETQYF

j_gene: TRBJ1-2
abundance: .
d_gene: .
v_gene: TRBV5-4
len: 12
CDR3nt: TGTGCCAGCAGCTTGGGAGGGTTCGGCTACACCTTC
CDR3aa: CASSLGGFGYTF

j_gene: TRBJ2-3
abundance: once
d_gene: TRBD2
v_gene: TRBV7-9
len: 16
CDR3nt: TGTGCCAGCAGCTTAAGGCGGGGGGGCCATGGAGATACGCAGTATTTT
CDR3aa: CASSLRRGGHGDTQYF

j_gene: TRBJ1-2
abundance: .
d_gene: .
v_gene: TRBV5-1
len: 13
CDR3nt: TGCGCCAGCAGCTTGGATCCAGGATCCGGCTACACCTTC
CDR3aa: CASSLDPGSGYTF

j_gene: TRBJ1-6
abundance: .
d_gene: .
v_gene: TRBV6-5
len: 15
CDR3nt: TGTGCCAGCCTAACTGTCCCCCCCTATAATTCACCCCTCCACTTT
CDR3aa: CASLTVPPYNSPLHF

j_gene: TRBJ1-2
abundance: .
d_gene: .
v_gene: TRBV18
len: 19
CDR3nt: TGTGCCAGCTCACCAAGACCACGAACAGGGTGGATCCATAACTATGGCTACACCTTC
CDR3aa: CASSPRPRTGWIHNYGYTF

j_gene: TRBJ1-1
abundance: .
d_gene: .
v_gene: TRBV11-2
len: 14
CDR3nt: TGTGCCAGCAGCTTTCAGGCGCTGAACACTGAAGCTTTCTTT
CDR3aa: CASSFQALNTEAFF

j_gene: TRBJ2-5
abundance: .
d_gene: .
v_gene: TRBV2
len: 16
CDR3nt: TGTGCCAGCAGTGAAAGGTTGAGCGGGCGACGGGAGACCCAGTACTTC
CDR3aa: CASSERLSGRRETQYF

j_gene: TRBJ2-2
abundance: .
d_gene: TRBD1
v_gene: TRBV19
len: 16
CDR3nt: TGTGCCAGCGCTAAACTACAGGGGGCAGGCACCGGGGAGCTGTTTTTT
CDR3aa: CASAKLQGAGTGELFF

j_gene: TRBJ1-2
abundance: .
d_gene: .
v_gene: TRBV5-1
len: 13
CDR3nt: TGCGCCAGCAGCTCTCAAGCCCTATATGGCTACACCTTC
CDR3aa: CASSSQALYGYTF

j_gene: TRBJ2-3
abundance: .
d_gene: TRBD2
v_gene: TRBV7-2
len: 14
CDR3nt: TGTGCCAGCAGCACCGGACTAGCGGCCCCCGGGCTGTATTTT
CDR3aa: CASSTGLAAPGLYF

j_gene: TRBJ1-5
abundance: .
d_gene: .
v_gene: TRBV28
len: 15
CDR3nt: TGTGCCAGCAGTTTAAGCGGGCCCACCGGGCAGCCCCAGCATTTT
CDR3aa: CASSLSGPTGQPQHF

j_gene: TRBJ2-7
abundance: .
d_gene: .
v_gene: TRBV10-2
len: 12
CDR3nt: TGCGCCAGCGCTAGTTCCCGCTACGAGCAGTACTTC
CDR3aa: CASASSRYEQYF

j_gene: TRBJ2-5
abundance: .
d_gene: TRBD1
v_gene: TRBV7-2
len: 15
CDR3nt: TGTGCCAGCAGCTTGGGACAGGGGGTCGGGGAGACCCAGTACTTC
CDR3aa: CASSLGQGVGETQYF

j_gene: TRBJ1-6
abundance: .
d_gene: TRBD1
v_gene: TRBV11-2
len: 15
CDR3nt: TGTGCCAGCAGCCTCACGGGACAGGGTTATTCACCCCTCCACTTT
CDR3aa: CASSLTGQGYSPLHF

j_gene: TRBJ2-3
abundance: once
d_gene: .
v_gene: TRBV9
len: 15
CDR3nt: TGTGCCAGCAGCGTAGGAGGGCTTGGTGGAGATACGCAGTATTTT
CDR3aa: CASSVGGLGGDTQYF

j_gene: TRBJ1-1
abundance: .
d_gene: .
v_gene: TRBV30
len: 13
CDR3nt: TGTGCCTGGGGGGGCCATACGGGCACTGAAGCTTTCTTT
CDR3aa: CAWGGHTGTEAFF

j_gene: TRBJ2-7
abundance: .
d_gene: TRBD2
v_gene: TRBV12-3/TRBV12-4
len: 13
CDR3nt: TGTGCCAGCAGCTCGGGGGGAACCTACGAGCAGTACTTC
CDR3aa: CASSSGGTYEQYF

j_gene: TRBJ2-3
abundance: .
d_gene: .
v_gene: TRBV7-3
len: 15
CDR3nt: TGTGCCAGCAGTCAGGACAGCCTTAGCACAGATACGCAGTATTTT
CDR3aa: CASSQDSLSTDTQYF

j_gene: TRBJ1-5
abundance: .
d_gene: .
v_gene: TRBV6-1
len: 15
CDR3nt: TGTGCCAGCAGTGAAGTAGGGGCCACCAATCAGCCCCAGCATTTT
CDR3aa: CASSEVGATNQPQHF